The entry below gives a single T cell receptor (beta chain) sequence along with its context. The source of the sample is a study of shared clonotypes between healthy human individuals. Study-level information: Per donor, CD8 memory used one plate, CD8 naive used two, CD4 memory used three and CD4 naive used three.

The CDR3 contains 11 residues. The germline gives CDR1 DFQATT, CDR2 SNEGSKA (reference sequence). V lost 6 bases and J 9 bases, leaving 13 bases between the germline ends. In the authors' methods: Owing to the provision of junction-only sequences devoid of quality scores by immunoSEQ, filtering differed. TCRdb's table, derived via immunoSEQ multiplex PCR, lists solely in-frame clones and lacks some. The DNA was the basis for D and trimming; V, J and clone size are from that table. The data contain hundreds of thousands of clones, about 74% of them singletons. What was sequenced was memory CD4+ T cells sorted from blood. Documented subset: CD45RA-negative fraction. This clonotype was obtained from a woman between 25 and 40 years old in good health. The V gene is TRBV20-1, the J gene TRBJ2-3; D ambiguous. CDR3 region: CSATWEQTQYF. As DNA, the CDR3 is TGCAGTGCCACTTGGGAACAGACGCAGTATTTT.